These T cell receptor beta chains were read from a single sample in a study of cytomegalovirus exposure and HLA in healthy donors. TCRdb keeps only in-frame clones here, not all; method: immunoSEQ multiplex PCR. The sample shows 200,000 or so clones, almost 85% of them seen only once. The sequencing input was PBMCs. The receptors derive from a boy younger than 18 in good health and CMV-seronegative. CDR3s include the opening cysteine and the closing phenylalanine or tryptophan. Each record gives: J gene, D gene, clone size, V gene, CDR3 protein, CDR3 DNA. A D gene is named only where the DNA matches it firmly. The listing skips clone size in some rows; elsewhere it reads once, few, many or a size class.

TRBJ2-3 | TRBD2 | . | TRBV9 | CASSVEGGVTDTQYF | TGTGCCAGCAGCGTAGAGGGAGGGGTCACAGATACGCAGTATTTT
TRBJ1-3 | . | . | TRBV6-6 | CASSPFLASGNTIYF | TGTGCCAGCAGTCCCTTCTTAGCCTCTGGAAACACCATATATTTT
TRBJ1-1 | . | . | TRBV7-9 | CSSSLGGTEAFF | TGTTCCAGCAGCCTAGGGGGGACAGAAGCTTTCTTT
TRBJ2-7 | TRBD2 | . | TRBV6-5 | CASSYSKGGSRYF | TGTGCCAGCAGTTACTCGAAGGGCGGGAGCAGGTACTTC
TRBJ2-7 | TRBD1 | once | TRBV6-6 | CASSLDRGGSEQYF | TGTGCCAGCAGTTTGGACAGGGGAGGGTCCGAGCAGTACTTC
TRBJ2-7 | . | . | TRBV2 | CASCGAASYEQYF | TGTGCCAGTTGCGGTGCGGCCTCCTACGAGCAGTACTTC
TRBJ2-7 | TRBD2 | . | TRBV27 | CASRERGGAYLYEQYF | TGTGCCAGCAGGGAACGGGGGGGGGCATATCTCTACGAGCAGTACTTC
TRBJ1-2 | . | . | TRBV4-2 | CASSQEKGGYGYTF | TGTGCCAGCAGCCAAGAAAAGGGCGGGTATGGCTACACCTTC
TRBJ1-1 | . | . | TRBV5-5 | CASSKDTNTEAFF | TGTGCCAGCAGCAAAGACACGAACACTGAAGCTTTCTTT
TRBJ2-1 | TRBD1 | . | TRBV27 | CASSSTRQGFYNEQFF | TGTGCCAGCAGCTCTACGCGACAGGGCTTCTACAATGAGCAGTTCTTC
TRBJ2-7 | TRBD2 | . | TRBV5-1 | CASSLVAGGPDEQYF | TGCGCCAGCAGCTTGGTAGCGGGAGGGCCTGACGAGCAGTACTTC
TRBJ2-3 | TRBD2 | . | TRBV5-1 | CASSLKGTSGGAVADTQYF | TGCGCCAGCAGCTTGAAGGGAACTAGCGGGGGGGCCGTTGCAGATACGCAGTATTTT
TRBJ2-7 | TRBD2 | . | TRBV27 | CASSSPGYPTGLARGEQYF | TGTGCCAGCAGTTCTCCCGGATACCCAACGGGACTAGCGAGGGGGGAGCAGTACTTC
TRBJ1-5 | TRBD1 | . | TRBV7-8 | CASSENRGRNQPQHF | TGTGCCAGCAGCGAAAACAGGGGGCGGAATCAGCCCCAGCATTTT
TRBJ1-2 | TRBD1 | . | TRBV7-8 | CASSLAGQDLNF | TGTGCCAGCAGCTTAGCAGGACAGGACCTAAACTTC
TRBJ1-5 | . | . | TRBV19 | CASSNGYNQPQHF | TGTGCCAGTAGTAACGGGTACAATCAGCCCCAGCATTTT
TRBJ1-5 | TRBD1 | . | TRBV2 | CASSAGTVNQPQHF | TGTGCCAGCAGTGCAGGGACAGTAAATCAGCCCCAGCATTTT
TRBJ2-1 | TRBD2 | . | TRBV5-4 | CASSLGVAGYNEQFF | TGTGCCAGCAGCTTGGGGGTAGCGGGGTACAATGAGCAGTTCTTC
TRBJ1-6 | TRBD1 | . | TRBV6-1 | CASGRTGGYSPLHF | TGTGCCAGCGGTCGGACAGGGGGGTATTCACCCCTCCACTTT
TRBJ2-5 | . | . | TRBV5-8 | CASSPSGAIQYF | TGTGCCAGCAGCCCATCAGGGGCGATTCAGTACTTC
TRBJ2-7 | TRBD2 | once | TRBV6-6 | CASSPPLAGAYEQYF | TGTGCCAGCAGCCCCCCACTAGCGGGCGCCTACGAGCAGTACTTC
TRBJ1-2 | . | . | TRBV2 | CATARVSYGYTF | TGTGCCACCGCCAGGGTCAGCTATGGCTACACCTTC
TRBJ2-7 | . | few | TRBV7-9 | CASSPGIYEQYF | TGTGCCAGCAGCCCGGGGATTTACGAGCAGTACTTC
TRBJ2-2 | . | . | TRBV2 | CASSVGGGELFF | TGTGCCAGCAGTGTCGGGGGCGGGGAGCTGTTTTTT
TRBJ2-7 | . | . | TRBV11-2 | CATKGLTYEQYF | TGTGCCACCAAGGGACTCACCTACGAGCAGTACTTC
TRBJ2-3 | . | . | TRBV5-1 | CASSLGRALTDTQYF | TGCGCCAGCAGCTTAGGCAGGGCATTGACAGATACGCAGTATTTT
TRBJ2-3 | . | . | TRBV6-1 | CASSGQGTDTQYF | TGTGCCAGCAGTGGGCAAGGCACAGATACGCAGTATTTT
TRBJ2-6 | . | . | TRBV6-5 | CASSSVSGANVLTF | TGTGCCAGCAGCTCAGTCTCTGGGGCCAACGTCCTGACTTTC
TRBJ2-3 | TRBD2 | . | TRBV5-4 | CASSLGSGSGTDTQYF | TGTGCCAGCAGCTTGGGTAGCGGGAGCGGCACAGATACGCAGTATTTT
TRBJ1-5 | . | . | TRBV6-5 | CASGGGNQPQHF | TGTGCCAGCGGAGGAGGCAATCAGCCCCAGCATTTT
TRBJ1-2 | . | . | TRBV4-3 | CASSQDLRGGGYTF | TGCGCCAGCAGCCAAGATCTGAGGGGGGGAGGCTACACCTTC
TRBJ1-2 | TRBD1 | . | TRBV27 | CASSRTRGQGPNYGYTF | TGTGCCAGCAGCCGAACCAGGGGACAGGGGCCAAACTATGGCTACACCTTC
TRBJ1-3 | . | . | TRBV19 | CASSIEGRFFWTSGNTIYF | TGTGCCAGTAGTATAGAAGGAAGGTTTTTTTGGACATCTGGAAACACCATATATTTT
TRBJ1-4 | TRBD1 | . | TRBV4-1 | CASSLGLGQGEEKLFF | TGCGCCAGCAGCCTCGGGCTGGGACAGGGTGAAGAAAAACTGTTTTTT
TRBJ1-1 | . | . | TRBV27 | CASSTTGSNTEAFF | TGTGCCAGCAGTACTACAGGGTCTAACACTGAAGCTTTCTTT
TRBJ2-5 | TRBD1 | . | TRBV28 | CASSLGPDRGLPRPQYF | TGTGCCAGCAGCTTAGGACCCGACAGGGGGCTTCCCCGTCCCCAGTACTTC
TRBJ2-7 | TRBD1 | . | TRBV19 | CASSRGSMSSYEQYF | TGTGCCAGTAGCAGGGGGTCTATGAGCTCCTACGAGCAGTACTTC
TRBJ1-2 | . | . | TRBV9 | CASSVLLGGGYTF | TGTGCCAGCAGCGTGTTACTAGGGGGAGGCTACACCTTC
TRBJ2-7 | TRBD1 | . | TRBV27 | CASSPRDRVYEQYF | TGTGCCAGCAGTCCGCGGGACAGGGTTTACGAGCAGTACTTC
TRBJ1-1 | TRBD1 | . | TRBV29-1 | CSVDTGDVTEAFF | TGCAGCGTTGACACAGGGGATGTGACTGAAGCTTTCTTT
TRBJ2-1 | TRBD2 | . | TRBV7-3 | CASSLISLAGDQVNEQFF | TGTGCCAGCAGCTTAATCAGCCTAGCGGGGGATCAGGTGAATGAGCAGTTCTTC
TRBJ1-5 | . | . | TRBV5-1 | CASSLELEGGNQPQHF | TGCGCCAGCAGCTTGGAACTGGAGGGTGGGAATCAGCCCCAGCATTTT
TRBJ1-1 | . | . | TRBV30 | CAWGGVGGWYAEAFF | TGTGCCTGGGGGGGGGTTGGGGGCTGGTACGCTGAAGCTTTCTTT
TRBJ1-5 | TRBD1 | once | TRBV5-1 | CASSLHGTGPNQPQHF | TGCGCCAGCAGCTTACACGGGACAGGGCCCAATCAGCCCCAGCATTTT
TRBJ1-1 | . | . | TRBV18 | CASSGARPPNTEAFF | TGTGCCAGCTCAGGGGCCCGACCCCCAAACACTGAAGCTTTCTTT
TRBJ1-1 | . | . | TRBV4-1 | CASNTTGNTEAFF | TGCGCCAGTAATACGACGGGGAACACTGAAGCTTTCTTT
TRBJ1-2 | . | . | TRBV5-1 | CASSLASRNYGYTF | TGCGCCAGCAGCTTGGCAAGCAGGAACTATGGCTACACCTTC
TRBJ2-7 | TRBD1 | . | TRBV5-5 | CASSPDRGGSYEQYF | TGTGCCAGCAGTCCGGACAGGGGGGGCTCCTACGAGCAGTACTTC
TRBJ2-2 | . | few | TRBV7-2 | CASSTLGQELFF | TGTGCCAGCAGCACACTGGGACAGGAGCTGTTTTTT
TRBJ1-6 | TRBD1 | few | TRBV6-4 | CASKRTGRRNSPLHF | TGTGCCAGCAAAAGGACAGGGAGAAGGAATTCACCCCTCCACTTT